One and the same sample provided the 30 T cell receptor beta chains below, sequenced in a study of T cell repertoires in cytomegalovirus infection. TCRdb called the reads again in MiXCR, with one record for every CDR3 protein. The sample shows fewer than 950,000 distinct CDR3 sequences, approximately 29% of them seen only once. Antigens of these TCRs are unknown. Specimen: cultured CD8+ T cells from PBMCs, collected from culture after CMV antigen stimulation. Receptors originate from a human donor in good health (CMV status not recorded). Some clones in this sample may be carry-over from other donors' samples.

This clonotype was observed a handful of times. V and J are TRBV19 and TRBJ1-6; D uncertain. Trimming shortened V by 7 bases and J by 7 bases, and 11 bases separated the two germline ends. The CDR3 runs to 13 residues. In germline, CDR1 is LNHDA, CDR2 SQIVND (reference sequence). The CDR3 nucleotides are TGTGCCAGTACTGAGCAGGCCAATTCACCCCTCCACTTT. Translating it yields CASTEQANSPLHF.

The J gene is TRBJ2-1, the V gene TRBV12-3 or TRBV12-4; 10 nucleotides agree with TRBD1. The CDR3 runs to 14 residues. V was clipped by 5 bases and J by 7 bases; unmatched bases: 5. The CDR3 protein is CASSHPDRGNEQFF. DNA for the CDR3: TGTGCCAGCAGTCATCCGGACAGGGGGAATGAGCAGTTCTTC.

The chain carries TRBV6-6 and TRBJ2-2; D gene ambiguous. This CDR3 spans 14 amino acids. V lost 5 bases, J lost 6 bases, and 13 bases lay in between. Per germline, CDR1 MNHNY and CDR2 SVGAGI (reference sequence). The CDR3: CASSKGERPGELFF. The CDR3 coding sequence is TGTGCCAGCAGTAAAGGTGAAAGACCCGGGGAGCTGTTTTTT.

This clonotype appeared a few times. V gene TRBV18 combines with J gene TRBJ1-4; TRBD1 aligns across 8 bases. CDR3 size: 15 residues. The V segment lost 0 bases and the J segment 6 bases; nucleotides outside the gene matches: 3. Germline-derived CDR1 and CDR2 are KGHSH and LQKENI. The DNA of the CDR3 is TGTGCCAGCTCACCACCGGCAGGGGGCTATGAAAAACTGTTTTTT. It codes for CASSPPAGGYEKLFF.

The rearrangement links TRBV27 to TRBJ1-6; 8 bases align to TRBD1. The CDR3 has 18 amino acids. After removal of 3 bases from V and 2 bases from J, the junction contained 9 bases not matched to a gene. Germline lookup yields CDR1 MNHEY and CDR2 SMNVEV (reference sequence). The CDR3, as DNA: TGTGCCAGCAGTTTGGGATTCCCAGGGGGCGCCTATAATTCACCCCTCCACTTT. Translation: CASSLGFPGGAYNSPLHF.

The rearrangement joins TRBV6-5 to TRBJ2-1, with 10 bases that match TRBD1. Germline trimming cut 6 bases from V and 6 bases from J; bases unmatched to any gene: 5. CDR3 length: 14 residues. Per the germline V gene, CDR1 is MNHEY and CDR2 is SVGAGI. CDR3 coding DNA: TGTGCCAGCAGCAACCGGGACAGGGGCAATGAGCAGTTCTTC. This gives the protein CASSNRDRGNEQFF.

The sample holds a few counts of this clonotype. The genes are TRBV9 and TRBJ2-5; 15 bases agree with TRBD2. J was trimmed by 2 bases and V by 4 bases; bases with no gene match: 12. The CDR3 runs 19 residues. CDR1 SGDLS and CDR2 YYNGEE come from the germline V gene. CDR3 loop: CASSLSPPGLAGGQETQYF. The CDR3, as DNA: TGTGCCAGCAGCCTATCGCCGCCGGGACTAGCGGGGGGTCAAGAGACCCAGTACTTC.

This chain uses TRBV7-6 with TRBJ1-1; perhaps TRBD1 as D (5 bases). The length of the CDR3 is 13 residues. V lost 8 bases and J 11 bases, leaving 21 bases between the germline ends. Germline V lookup: CDR1 SGHVS, CDR2 FNYEAQ. The CDR3 nucleotides read TGTGCCAGCGTCAAGGGGAGAGGGGAAAGGGCTTTCTTT. Translated, it gives CASVKGRGERAFF.

There are a few counts of this clonotype. One end of the junction varies from germline; a read error may be responsible. The rearrangement uses TRBV20-1 and TRBJ1-5, with 9 bases identical to TRBD1. The CDR3 is made up of 16 amino acids. Per the germline V gene, CDR1 is DFQATT and CDR2 is SNEGSKA (reference sequence). In nucleotides, the CDR3 is TGCAGTGCTAGTCTGAGGGGACAGGGCATTAATCATCCCCAGCATTTT. Amino acids: CSASLRGQGINHPQHF.

V and J are TRBV18 and TRBJ1-1, with D possibly being TRBD1 (5 bases). The CDR3 has 14 amino acids. V lost 0 bases to trimming and J lost 4 bases, with 9 bases between them. Germline CDR1 is KGHSH and CDR2 is LQKENI. The CDR3 reads CASSPPAGSTEAFF. The CDR3 DNA follows: TGTGCCAGCTCACCACCGGCAGGGTCCACTGAAGCTTTCTTT.

Note on this clonotype: Being one base from a much bigger clone, this may be a read error. This rearrangement joins TRBV7-2 to TRBJ1-1, with no clear D. Germline assignment: CDR1 SGHTA and CDR2 FQGNSA. The CDR3 covers 12 residues. CDR3 in amino acids: CASSWTNSEAFF. CDR3 sequence (DNA): TGTGCCAGCAGCTGGACGAACTCTGAAGCTTTCTTT.

This chain joins TRBV5-5 and TRBJ1-2, with 7 bases identical to TRBD1. The CDR3 covers 15 residues. The germline CDR1 and CDR2 sequences are SGHKS and YYEKEE (reference sequence). After removal of 4 bases from V and 3 bases from J, the junction contained 9 bases not matched to a gene. The CDR3 region has the DNA TGTGCCAGCAGCCCCGACAGGGATCGGTACTATGGCTACACCTTC. It specifies CASSPDRDRYYGYTF.

This clonotype has ten or more counts. The chain joins TRBV12-3 or TRBV12-4 to TRBJ2-7; 11 bases are shared with TRBD1. The CDR3 is made up of 14 amino acids. With 3 bases clipped from V and 7 bases from J, the junction kept 5 bases outside the gene matches. This CDR3 is CASSFGTGGLEQYF. In DNA, the CDR3 is TGTGCCAGCAGTTTTGGGACAGGGGGGCTGGAGCAGTACTTC.

V gene TRBV4-3 combines with J gene TRBJ1-5; D call uncertain. The CDR3 contains 13 residues. With 0 bases removed from V and 10 bases from J, the gap between germline ends came to 10 bases. Germline V gene data show CDR1 as LGHNA and CDR2 as YSLEER. CDR3 nucleotides: TGCGCCAGCAGCCAAGATCTAGGGCCACCCCAGCATTTT. Translating it yields CASSQDLGPPQHF.

The sample holds many counts of this clonotype. The chain has TRBV6-1 and TRBJ1-1; the D gene is possibly TRBD1 (6 bases). Trimming removed 6 bases from V and 4 bases from J, with 15 bases in between. The CDR3 has 14 amino acids. CDR1 MNHNS and CDR2 SASEGT come from the germline V gene. DNA for the CDR3: TGTGCCAGCAGCTCCGTTACAGGGTTCACTGAAGCTTTCTTT. Protein sequence: CASSSVTGFTEAFF.

V is TRBV10-3 and J is TRBJ1-6, with a weak D call TRBD1 (6 bases). The germline V gene has CDR1 ENHRY and CDR2 SYGVKD. The CDR3 covers 16 residues. The germline V and J ends were trimmed by 3 bases and 7 bases, with 16 bases remaining between them. CDR3 DNA sequence: TGTGCCATCAGTGACTCACCCAGGGGATCGAATTCACCCCTCCACTTT. Translation gives CAISDSPRGSNSPLHF.

This clonotype was picked up a small number of times. CDR3 loop: CASSYGQFSGELFF. CDR3 DNA: TGTGCCAGCAGTTACGGGCAGTTCTCCGGGGAGCTGTTTTTT. This chain uses TRBV6-5 with TRBJ2-2, with D unclear. Germline lookup yields CDR1 MNHEY and CDR2 SVGAGI. V lost 2 bases to trimming and J lost 6 bases, with 10 bases between them. This CDR3 has 14 residues.

The gene calls are TRBV27 and TRBJ2-7, with 7 bases matching TRBD2. The J segment lost 1 base and the V segment lost 0 bases, leaving 3 bases of the junction unmatched. CDR1 and CDR2 (germline): MNHEY, SMNVEV (reference sequence). The CDR3 runs 15 residues. The CDR3 nucleotides read TGTGCCAGCAGTTTATCGGCTAGCGGATCCTACGAGCAGTACGTC. This gives the protein CASSLSASGSYEQYV.

This chain connects TRBV5-6 to TRBJ2-1; D possibly matches TRBD1 or TRBD2 (5 bases each). The CDR3 runs to 17 residues. V dropped 1 base and J dropped 0 bases, with 14 bases sitting between them. Germline loops: CDR1 SGHDT, CDR2 YYEEEE. The CDR3 DNA is TGTGCCAGCAGCTTGCCGGGACCCCCCAGCTCCTACAATGAGCAGTTCTTC. This sequence encodes CASSLPGPPSSYNEQFF. The variable domain in full, completed from reference TRBV5-6 and TRBJ2-1, reads DAGVTQSPTHLIKTRGQQVTLRCSPKSGHDTVSWYQQALGQGPQFIFQYYEEEERQRGNFPDRFSGHQFPNYSSELNVNALLLGDSALYLCASSLPGPPSSYNEQFFGPGTRLTVL.

This clonotype was seen only a few times. This rearrangement joins TRBV7-2 to TRBJ2-7, with D perhaps assigned TRBD1 or TRBD2 (5 bases each). V lost 3 bases and J lost 0, with 12 bases in between. Germline V gene sequence: CDR1 SGHTA, CDR2 FQGNSA. This CDR3 spans 15 amino acids. The CDR3 region has the DNA TGTGCCAGCAGCTTTTATGGGACCACCTCCTACGAGCAGTACTTC. Protein product: CASSFYGTTSYEQYF.

In this sample, this clonotype turned up a few times. At one boundary the junction diverges from the germline segment, which might be a read error. The V gene is TRBV4-1, the J gene TRBJ2-5; D remains ambiguous. Germline V gene data show CDR1 as MGHRA and CDR2 as YSYEKL. The CDR3 runs to 15 residues. CDR3 sequence (DNA): TGCGCCAGCAGCCCACAGAAGGGAAGAGGAGAGACCCAGTACTTT. This encodes CASSPQKGRGETQYF.

Only a few counts were recorded for this clonotype. V and J are TRBV14 and TRBJ2-5; possibly TRBD2 for D (6 bases). This CDR3 is built from 14 residues. Per the germline V gene, CDR1 is SGHDN and CDR2 is FVKESK. The V gene lost 6 bases and the J gene lost 3 bases, with 14 bases spanning the gap. The CDR3 loop is CASSYSRREETQYF. For the CDR3, the DNA is TGTGCCAGCAGTTACTCGAGGAGGGAAGAGACCCAGTACTTC.

The sample holds many counts of this clonotype. The V call is TRBV11-1, the J call TRBJ2-1, with D maybe TRBD1 (6 bases). CDR1 SGHAT and CDR2 FQDESV come from the germline V gene (reference sequence). This CDR3 contains 13 residues. Between the trimmed V and J ends, which lost 5 bases and 3 bases, there was a span of 8 bases. DNA for the CDR3: TGTGCCAGCAGCCGGACAGACTACAATGAGCAGTTCTTC. Protein sequence: CASSRTDYNEQFF.

The rearrangement joins TRBV4-3 to TRBJ1-6, with TRBD1 matching 9 bases. Germline V CDR1 and CDR2: LGHNA, YSLEER. The J segment lost 6 bases and the V segment lost 0 bases, leaving 3 bases of the junction unmatched. The CDR3 runs 16 residues. CDR3 nucleotides: TGCGCCAGCAGCCAAGATTTGACAGGGGGTAATTCACCCCTCCACTTT. Translating it yields CASSQDLTGGNSPLHF.

This clonotype showed up just a few times. CDR3 residues: CASSYSGGEHYNEQFF. Here the CDR3 DNA reads TGTGCCAGCAGTTACTCTGGGGGGGAGCACTACAATGAGCAGTTCTTC. This rearrangement joins TRBV27 to TRBJ2-1, with TRBD2 identical over 7 bases. The germline V gene encodes CDR1 MNHEY and CDR2 SMNVEV (reference sequence). V lost 4 bases to trimming and J lost 3 bases; unmatched junction nucleotides: 9. The CDR3 extends over 16 amino acids.

This clonotype was counted a few times. The genes are TRBV11-3 and TRBJ2-3, with D possibly TRBD2 on 5 matching bases. Germline V CDR1 and CDR2: SGHNT, YENEEA. Trimming stripped 2 bases from V and 5 bases from J, with 11 bases between. CDR3 length equals 14 residues. This CDR3 reads CASSLRGYIDTQYF. As DNA, the CDR3 is TGTGCCAGCAGCTTAAGAGGGTACATAGATACGCAGTATTTT.

This clonotype was picked up many times. Mismatch with germline at one junction end may stem from a read error. The V and J genes are TRBV4-1 and TRBJ2-3; D is tentatively TRBD1 or TRBD2 (6 bases each). The CDR3 consists of 12 residues. Germline-derived CDR1 and CDR2 are MGHRA and YSYEKL. This chain's CDR3 is CASSQGGDTQYF. The CDR3 nucleotides read TGTGCCAGCAGTCAAGGGGGGGATACGCAGTATTTT.

This clonotype came up many times. This chain connects TRBV7-2 to TRBJ1-1; D perhaps matches TRBD1 (5 bases). The V gene's germline CDR1 is SGHTA and CDR2 FQGNSA. V was clipped by 9 bases and J by 1 base, with 12 bases between them. The CDR3 spans 13 residues. The CDR3 region is CASRGAGNTEAFF. DNA for the CDR3: TGTGCCAGTAGGGGAGCGGGGAACACTGAAGCTTTCTTT.

This clonotype was found a few times. V usage is TRBV4-3 and J usage is TRBJ2-2; D not certain. This CDR3 comprises 15 residues. V was trimmed by 1 base and J by 0 bases, leaving 6 bases between them. CDR1 LGHNA and CDR2 YSLEER come from the germline V gene. CDR3 coding DNA: TGCGCCAGCAGCCAAGTAAAGCCGAACACCGGGGAGCTGTTTTTT. Its translation: CASSQVKPNTGELFF.

V and J are TRBV4-1 and TRBJ1-1; 9 bases are a match to TRBD1. The CDR3 loop spans 18 amino acids. Germline-derived CDR1 and CDR2 are MGHRA and YSYEKL. The junction had 9 bases not matched to a gene; V was cut back by 1 base and J by 0 bases. CDR3 nucleotides: TGCGCCAGCAGCCAAGTCCCCCCGGGACAGGGAATGAACACTGAAGCTTTCTTT. It is translated as CASSQVPPGQGMNTEAFF.